This T cell receptor beta chain was captured in a study of T cell clones after liver transplantation. Turning to the study itself: Post-transplant blood was tracked for graft-donor-reactive T cell clones identified in a pre-transplant mixed lymphocyte reaction. At least one year of complete immunosuppression withdrawal without enzymes over twice normal defined tolerance. Findings and limits, study-wide: Graft donor-reactive T cells may have migrated into the graft rather than being deleted.

About this clone: The antigen is unknown.

V dropped 5 bases and J dropped 0 bases, with 1 base sitting between them. Per the germline V gene, CDR1 is MDHEN and CDR2 is SYDVKM. The CDR3 loop spans 11 amino acids. Sequenced by immunoSEQ multiplex PCR; TCRdb stores in-frame clones only, minus some. The table records approximately 72,000 clones, about 92% of them present only once. V is TRBV28 and J is TRBJ1-2; D is undetermined. The TCR originated in a human donor who received a liver transplant. The sequences come from CD4+ T cells from blood, collected before liver transplant. CDR3 bases: TGTGCCAGCAGTACTAACTATGGCTACACCTTC. Protein: CASSTNYGYTF.